The rows below give T cell receptor beta chains drawn from one sample of a study of post-analysis software for immune sequencing data. Each CDR3 protein gets one entry after TCRdb re-called the PCR reads with MiXCR. The sample contains 150,000 to 200,000 distinct CDR3 sequences, 35% to 40% of which appear only once. The sequenced sample was blood, obtained after autologous hematopoietic stem cell transplantation. These receptors were obtained from a girl under 18 with multiple sclerosis. Both conserved end residues are part of each CDR3. The D gene is left open where the match is weak. Rows give clone size only sometimes, using once, few, many, or a class for an expanded clone.

cdr3_length d_call clone_size j_call v_call cdr3_aa cdr3_nt
15 . once TRBJ2-1 TRBV11-1 CASSPRGSSYNEQFF TGTGCCAGCAGCCCGCGAGGGAGCTCCTACAATGAGCAGTTCTTC
15 TRBD2 . TRBJ2-1 TRBV20-1 CSARPSGASYNEQFF TGCAGTGCTAGACCTAGCGGGGCTTCCTACAATGAGCAGTTCTTC
19 . few TRBJ2-1 TRBV24-1 CATSRGEGQSLSSYNEQFF TGTGCCACCAGTAGGGGGGAAGGACAGTCCCTATCTTCCTACAATGAGCAGTTCTTC
15 . once TRBJ2-5 TRBV20-1 CSATGVRGAGETQYF TGCAGTGCGACGGGCGTACGGGGGGCGGGGGAGACCCAGTACTTC
17 TRBD1 few TRBJ1-1 TRBV20-1 CSARDLLGQSENTEAFF TGCAGTGCTAGAGATCTGCTGGGACAGAGTGAAAACACTGAAGCTTTCTTT
13 TRBD2 many TRBJ2-1 TRBV5-1 CASSFTTSGGQFF TGCGCCAGCAGCTTCACGACTAGCGGCGGGCAGTTCTTC
15 TRBD2 . TRBJ2-7 TRBV5-1 CASSWEGGTPSEQYF TGCGCCAGCAGCTGGGAGGGAGGAACACCATCCGAGCAGTACTTC
11 . many TRBJ2-3 TRBV20-1 CSATTADTQYF TGCAGTGCCACGACAGCAGATACGCAGTATTTT
14 . . TRBJ1-1 TRBV20-1 CSARLTGMNTEAFF TGCAGTGCTAGGTTGACAGGTATGAACACTGAAGCTTTCTTT
18 TRBD2 many TRBJ2-2 TRBV7-3 CASSLIGGGLAMSGELFF TGTGCCAGCAGCTTAATCGGCGGCGGACTAGCCATGTCCGGGGAGCTGTTTTTT
16 TRBD2 many TRBJ2-1 TRBV12-3/TRBV12-4 CASSGTSGSSYNEQFF TGTGCCAGCAGTGGTACTAGCGGGAGCTCCTACAATGAGCAGTTCTTC
16 TRBD1 once TRBJ2-7 TRBV15 CATSREGTGPRGEQYF TGTGCCACCAGCAGAGAGGGGACAGGACCTCGTGGGGAGCAGTACTTC
17 . . TRBJ2-1 TRBV11-2 CASSAPGAGVIYNEQFF TGTGCCAGCAGCGCACCGGGGGCGGGAGTCATCTACAATGAGCAGTTCTTC
16 TRBD2 many TRBJ2-1 TRBV20-1 CSARLRLAGYNNEQFF TGCAGTGCTAGACTCAGACTAGCGGGATATAACAATGAGCAGTTCTTC
15 . once TRBJ1-1 TRBV19 CASSNSRGPNTEAFF TGTGCCAGTAGTAACTCAAGGGGCCCGAACACTGAAGCTTTCTTT
15 . . TRBJ2-7 TRBV7-2 CASSQQVGQGGARYF TGTGCCAGCTCCCAACAAGTCGGACAAGGGGGAGCGCGGTACTTC
16 TRBD2 many TRBJ2-7 TRBV7-9 CASSSGWGGSFDEQYF TGTGCCAGCAGCTCGGGGTGGGGGGGGAGTTTCGACGAGCAGTACTTC
15 . . TRBJ2-3 TRBV20-1 CSATPDGWFKDTQYF TGCAGTGCAACCCCGGACGGCTGGTTTAAGGATACGCAGTATTTT
14 . few TRBJ1-1 TRBV7-3 CASSLSGLNTEAFF TGTGCCAGCAGCTTAAGCGGGCTAAACACTGAAGCTTTCTTT
16 TRBD2 few TRBJ2-3 TRBV5-1 CASSSPSTSATDTQYF TGCGCCAGCAGCTCCCCCTCGACTAGCGCCACAGATACGCAGTATTTT
18 TRBD1 many TRBJ1-5 TRBV5-1 CASSLGKPGQRLNQPQHF TGCGCCAGCAGCTTGGGGAAACCGGGACAGAGACTTAATCAGCCCCAGCATTTT
16 TRBD2 . TRBJ2-5 TRBV4-2 CASSHGLAGEEETQYF TGTGCCAGCAGCCATGGACTAGCGGGAGAGGAGGAGACCCAGTACTTC
13 . . TRBJ2-3 TRBV12-3/TRBV12-4 CASLGVSTDVQYF TGTGCCAGCCTAGGAGTGAGCACAGATGTGCAGTATTTT
12 . . TRBJ1-1 TRBV20-1 CSARAVGDEAFF TGCAGTGCTAGAGCGGTGGGAGACGAAGCTTTCTTT
15 . . TRBJ2-1 TRBV28 CASTQDFSSYNEQFF TGTGCCAGCACCCAGGACTTCAGCTCCTACAATGAGCAGTTCTTC
16 . . TRBJ1-5 TRBV6-2/TRBV6-3 CASSSTRLGGNQPQHF TGTGCCAGCAGTTCCACGAGGTTAGGCGGCAATCAGCCCCAGCATTTT
15 TRBD2 . TRBJ2-1 TRBV5-1 CASSGGTSGYNEQFF TGCGCCAGCAGCGGCGGGACTAGCGGCTACAATGAGCAGTTCTTC
14 TRBD1 . TRBJ1-1 TRBV7-9 CASSLQGANTEAFF TGTGCCAGCAGCTTACAGGGGGCGAACACTGAAGCTTTCTTT
14 . few TRBJ2-3 TRBV4-1 CASSQEAGADTQYF TGCGCCAGCAGCCAAGAAGCAGGGGCAGATACGCAGTATTTT
15 TRBD2 . TRBJ2-3 TRBV6-6 CASRGTSGGTDTQYF TGTGCCAGCAGAGGGACTAGCGGGGGCACAGATACGCAGTATTTT
14 TRBD1 . TRBJ2-5 TRBV4-1 CASSPDRGSGTQYF TGCGCCAGCAGCCCCGACAGGGGCTCAGGGACCCAGTACTTC
11 . . TRBJ1-2 TRBV7-9 CASMGGYGYTF TGTGCCAGCATGGGGGGATACGGCTACACCTTC
14 TRBD2 few TRBJ2-7 TRBV7-8 CASSLGTRSDEQYF TGTGCCAGCAGCTTAGGGACTAGGAGTGACGAGCAGTACTTC
16 TRBD1 . TRBJ2-1 TRBV7-7 CASSLAVGTGVGEQFF TGTGCTAGCAGCTTAGCAGTGGGGACAGGGGTAGGCGAGCAGTTCTTC
18 . few TRBJ2-3 TRBV5-1 CASSLNLIAAASTDTQYF TGCGCCAGCAGCTTGAATCTCATTGCGGCAGCGAGCACAGATACGCAGTATTTT
14 TRBD2 . TRBJ2-3 TRBV6-2/TRBV6-3 CASRLAGESDTQYF TGTGCCAGTCGACTAGCGGGAGAATCAGATACGCAGTATTTT
15 . few TRBJ1-2 TRBV5-6 CASSEFDKGLRGYTF TGTGCCAGCAGCGAGTTCGACAAGGGCCTTAGGGGCTACACCTTC
17 TRBD2 . TRBJ2-3 TRBV7-8 CASTPGTSGISGDTQYF TGTGCCAGCACCCCCGGGACTAGCGGGATCTCGGGAGATACGCAGTATTTT
13 TRBD1 many TRBJ1-1 TRBV20-1 CSAGTGSDTEAFF TGCAGTGCTGGGACAGGGTCGGACACTGAAGCTTTCTTT
15 . . TRBJ1-5 TRBV9 CASSVGPRPNQPQHF TGTGCCAGCAGCGTGGGCCCCAGGCCCAATCAGCCCCAGCATTTT
16 TRBD2 . TRBJ2-7 TRBV11-2 CASSPLGLAGRYEQYF TGTGCCAGCAGCCCTTTGGGACTAGCGGGAAGATACGAGCAGTACTTC
16 TRBD1 few TRBJ1-4 TRBV28 CASSPPGTGWREKLFF TGTGCCAGCAGTCCACCCGGGACAGGTTGGAGGGAAAAACTGTTTTTT
15 TRBD2 . TRBJ2-1 TRBV6-2/TRBV6-3 CASSSQGGRRYEQFF TGTGCCAGCAGTTCCCAGGGCGGGAGGCGATATGAGCAGTTCTTC
16 . few TRBJ2-3 TRBV5-1 CASNMDGSSSTDTQYF TGCGCCAGCAACATGGACGGGTCCTCCAGCACAGATACGCAGTATTTT
12 . . TRBJ1-5 TRBV29-1 CSVGGLGQPQHF TGCAGCGTTGGGGGGCTTGGGCAGCCCCAGCATTTT
13 TRBD2 few TRBJ2-3 TRBV20-1 CSARLAETDTQYF TGCAGTGCCCGGCTAGCGGAGACGGATACGCAGTATTTT
13 . . TRBJ1-2 TRBV6-6 CASSSDRSYGYTF TGTGCCAGCAGTTCAGACAGAAGCTATGGCTACACCTTC
15 . . TRBJ2-7 TRBV6-1 CASSPPGIRGHEQYF TGTGCCAGCAGTCCCCCCGGGATCAGAGGCCACGAGCAGTACTTC
19 . . TRBJ2-3 TRBV10-3 CAISRQLRREFEGTDTQYF TGTGCCATCAGTAGACAGCTTCGCCGGGAGTTTGAGGGCACAGATACGCAGTATTTT
15 . . TRBJ2-4 TRBV7-8 CASSPNPFPKNIQYF TGTGCCAGCAGCCCCAACCCATTTCCCAAAAACATTCAGTACTTC
14 . few TRBJ1-6 TRBV27 CASSLIRDNSPLHF TGTGCCAGCAGTTTAATCAGGGATAATTCACCCCTCCACTTT
15 . . TRBJ1-5 TRBV6-5 CASSPRRGKNQPQHF TGTGCCAGCAGTCCCCGCCGGGGGAAAAATCAGCCCCAGCATTTT
17 TRBD2 many TRBJ2-5 TRBV28 CASSSGMSGTAQETQYF TGTGCCAGCAGTTCCGGTATGAGCGGGACCGCCCAAGAGACCCAGTACTTC
15 TRBD2 few TRBJ2-1 TRBV6-5 CASSYSRTSVLEQFF TGTGCCAGCAGTTACTCCCGGACTAGCGTCCTTGAGCAGTTCTTC
15 TRBD2 few TRBJ2-3 TRBV6-2/TRBV6-3 CASSPLAGPTDTQYF TGTGCCAGCAGTCCATTAGCGGGACCCACAGATACGCAGTATTTT
15 TRBD2 few TRBJ2-5 TRBV5-1 CASSLEAGGYETQYF TGCGCCAGCAGCTTGGAGGCGGGAGGGTACGAGACCCAGTACTTC
14 . . TRBJ1-2 TRBV11-2 CASSFPDGLRGYTF TGTGCCAGCAGCTTCCCGGACGGACTACGGGGCTACACCTTC
17 . few TRBJ2-3 TRBV7-2 CASSSSGPPGRTDTQYF TGTGCCAGCAGCTCATCCGGGCCTCCGGGGAGGACAGATACGCAGTATTTT
14 . . TRBJ2-3 TRBV12-3/TRBV12-4 CASKTPTSTDAQYF TGTGCCAGCAAAACACCAACTAGCACAGATGCGCAGTATTTT
16 TRBD1 . TRBJ2-1 TRBV6-6 CASSYSGTGAYNEQFF TGTGCCAGCAGTTACTCTGGGACAGGGGCCTACAATGAGCAGTTCTTC